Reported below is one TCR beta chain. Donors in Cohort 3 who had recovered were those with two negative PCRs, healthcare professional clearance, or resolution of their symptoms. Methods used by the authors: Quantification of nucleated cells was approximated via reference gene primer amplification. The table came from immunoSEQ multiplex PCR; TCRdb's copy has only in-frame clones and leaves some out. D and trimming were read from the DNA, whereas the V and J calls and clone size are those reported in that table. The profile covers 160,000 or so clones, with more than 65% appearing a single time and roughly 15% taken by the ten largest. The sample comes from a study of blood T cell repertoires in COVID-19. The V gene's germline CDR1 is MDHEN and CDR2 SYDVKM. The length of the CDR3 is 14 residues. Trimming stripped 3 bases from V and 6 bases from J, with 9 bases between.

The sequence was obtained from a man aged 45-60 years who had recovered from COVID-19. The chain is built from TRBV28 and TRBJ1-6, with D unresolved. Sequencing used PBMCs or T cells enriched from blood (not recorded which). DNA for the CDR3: TGTGCCAGCAGTTTCCGGGTTTTTAATTCACCCCTCCACTTT. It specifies CASSFRVFNSPLHF.